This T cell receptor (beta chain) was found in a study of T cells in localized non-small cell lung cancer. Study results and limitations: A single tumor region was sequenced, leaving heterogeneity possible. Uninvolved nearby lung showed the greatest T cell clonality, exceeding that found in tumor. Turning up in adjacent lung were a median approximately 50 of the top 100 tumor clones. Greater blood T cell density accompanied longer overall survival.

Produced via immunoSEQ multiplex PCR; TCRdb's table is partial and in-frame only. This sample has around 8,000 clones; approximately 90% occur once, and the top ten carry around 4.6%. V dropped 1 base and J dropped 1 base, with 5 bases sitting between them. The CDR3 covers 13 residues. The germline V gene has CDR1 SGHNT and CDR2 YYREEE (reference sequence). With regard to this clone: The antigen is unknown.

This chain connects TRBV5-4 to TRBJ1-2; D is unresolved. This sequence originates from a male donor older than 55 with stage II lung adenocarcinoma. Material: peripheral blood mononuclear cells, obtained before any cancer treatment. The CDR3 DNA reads TGTGCCAGCAGCTTGCCCAGTAACTATGGCTACACCTTC. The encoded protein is CASSLPSNYGYTF.